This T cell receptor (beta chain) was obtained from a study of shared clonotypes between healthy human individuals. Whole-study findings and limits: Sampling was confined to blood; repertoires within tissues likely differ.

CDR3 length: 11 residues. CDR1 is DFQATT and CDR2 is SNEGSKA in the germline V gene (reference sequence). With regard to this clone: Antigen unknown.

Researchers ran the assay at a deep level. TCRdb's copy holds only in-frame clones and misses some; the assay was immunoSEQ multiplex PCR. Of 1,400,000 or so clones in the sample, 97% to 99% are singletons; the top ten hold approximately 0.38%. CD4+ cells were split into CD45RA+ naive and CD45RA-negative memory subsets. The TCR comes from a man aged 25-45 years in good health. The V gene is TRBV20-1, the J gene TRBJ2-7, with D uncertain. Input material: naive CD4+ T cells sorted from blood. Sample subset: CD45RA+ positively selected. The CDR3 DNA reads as TGCAAGGTGGGCCGCGTCTACGAGCAGTACTTC. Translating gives CKVGRVYEQYF.